The TCR beta chain described here comes from a study of tumor-infiltrating lymphocytes in primary liver carcinoma. CDR3 size: 14 residues. Per germline, CDR1 SGHAT and CDR2 FQNNGV. The authors made TCR beta cDNA from around 500 ng total RNA with a constant-region primer. Slightly modified ARM-PCR with three nested multiplex PCR rounds yielded TCR beta libraries. Researchers ran the first two PCR rounds for roughly 11 cycles each with TRBV1-TRBV30 forward primers and a C-beta reverse primer. TCRdb re-called the multiplex PCR reads with MiXCR, one entry per CDR3 protein. The profile shows 310,000 or so distinct CDR3 sequences, 50% to 60% of them singletons. The researchers obtained blood RNA from unsorted whole blood and also extracted germline DNA. No treatment had been given to the patients, who were chronically infected with HBV. In regard to this clonotype: Its antigen is unidentified. A junction end diverges from the germline sequence, so it may reflect a read error.

The study, taken as a whole, reports: A significantly higher top-250-clone fraction was found in tumors than in blood (p = 0.039). Tumor-adjacent and tumor-blood pairs overlapped less than tumor region pairs did.

The receptor comes from a woman in her 30s with primary liver carcinoma and hepatitis B virus infection. The rearrangement links TRBV11-2 to TRBJ2-7, with 9 bases fitting TRBD1. Sequencing was carried out using peripheral blood. The DNA of the CDR3 is TGTGCCAGTAGCTTTGGGACAGGGTCCTACAAGCAGTACTTC. This codes for CASSFGTGSYKQYF.